This TCR beta chain is from a study of PD-1 blockade in classical Hodgkin lymphoma (dated by TCRdb to the early 2020s). The study in broad terms: Nivolumab dosing was 3 mg/kg intravenously every 2 weeks, continuing until either disease progression or unacceptable toxicity. To define a peripheral blood immune signature of response to PD-1 blockade in classical Hodgkin lymphoma, the study combined TCR beta sequencing with CyTOF.

Overall study results and their limits: Baseline TCR diversity was reported to be lower in newly diagnosed patients than in healthy donors, and even lower in relapsed/refractory patients. Trial patients with a complete response had baseline diversity similar to that of newly diagnosed patients, while partial responders and progressors had significantly lower diversity. The study was restricted to a single clinical trial cohort, and the causes of repertoire differences, possibly disease activity or prior therapy, were left undefined. By C4D1, a significant rise was seen in CD4+ TCR diversity but not in CD8+ TCR diversity (p=0.0027 vs p=0.16), and the rise was most apparent among complete responders (p=0.02). Lower diversity was observed in patients in whom nivolumab was started less than 1 year after ASCT, and these patients were excluded from later analyses so that confounding by immune reconstitution would be avoided.

The intended sense of this specimen's time point label: cycle 1 day 1 (C1D1), immediately before nivolumab initiation. Every trial patient had relapsed following autologous stem cell transplantation, and prior brentuximab vedotin exposure was what differed among cohorts A, B and C. The trial cohort was composed of roughly 60 patients with relapsed/refractory classical Hodgkin lymphoma, for whom complete response, partial response or progressive disease was recorded as best overall response. Single-agent nivolumab was administered to trial patients in the multi-cohort phase II CheckMate 205 trial. An independent review committee assessed best overall response by applying the 2007 International Working Group response criteria. Trial PBMCs were collected just before the start of nivolumab (C1D1) and during therapy at cycle 2 day 1 and cycle 4 day 1. Peripheral blood was collected in 8 mL Vacutainer Cell Preparation Tubes, from which PBMCs were isolated by centrifugation and then cryopreserved.

Genomic DNA was isolated using the Qiagen DNeasy kit from unsorted PBMCs as well as from negatively selected CD4+ and CD8+ fractions. Using primers that anneal to V and J segments, immunoSEQ multiplex PCR amplified the TCR beta CDR3 regions. Amplification bias was minimized using a synthetic immune receptor repertoire, and residual bias was removed computationally after sequencing. The original pipeline was this. Custom Python scripts were used to quantify repertoire diversity as the Shannon entropy index. Unsorted, CD4+ and CD8+ repertoires were examined separately, except in combined analyses, for which CD4+ and CD8+ sequences were merged in silico. Clonal expansion was defined as a frequency increase of at least 2-fold after treatment compared with C1D1, and clones undetected at baseline were assigned a pseudocount of 0.5. Clones with 0 or 1 copy at C1D1 were classified as singleton clones, and clones with 2 or more copies were classified as non-singleton clones. Clones expanded in unsorted samples were annotated as CD4+, CD8+ or unknown by matching protein sequences in sorted samples from the same patient. Wilcoxon tests on paired samples were used to test changes in diversity from C1D1 to C4D1. TCRdb mirrors the immuneACCESS table, restricted to in-frame sequences. Some clones are absent from its copies; in checked studies, under half trace to an unresolved V gene, and the reason for the others is unknown. The DNA gave D and trimming, while V, J and clone size come from that table. This sample comprises some 96,000 clones, 75% to 90% of them detected only once. The ten top clones hold 12% of the sample.

Turning to this clone: Its antigen has not been determined. The sample holds no much larger clone one base away, and base qualities are not on file.

The sequence was obtained from a human donor with classical Hodgkin lymphoma. This specimen was peripheral blood mononuclear cells (PBMCs), taken at baseline.

The encoded CDR3 is CSVGGAGGSTDTQYF. The nucleotides are TGCAGCGTTGGCGGTGCGGGAGGGAGCACAGATACGCAGTATTTT. The V and J segments used are TRBV29-1 and TRBJ2-3; the central 9 bases match TRBD2. The CDR3 goes from the cysteine to the phenylalanine over 15 residues. The entry retains the CDR3 DNA only, 45 bases that are in frame from base 1. Via the germline V gene, CDR1 is SQVTM and CDR2 ANQGSEA. At the junction V is shortened by 4 bases and J by 0 bases; bases outside the gene matches: 5.